This record looks at one T cell receptor (beta chain) sequence and its context. The data originate from a study of blood T cell repertoires in COVID-19. The table came from immunoSEQ multiplex PCR; TCRdb's copy has only in-frame clones and leaves some out. The sample yields about 210,000 clones, 75% to 90% seen once. CDR3 length: 14 amino acids. Germline loops: CDR1 SSHAT, CDR2 FNYEAQ (reference sequence). V was trimmed by 2 bases and J by 6 bases, leaving 13 bases between them. Specimen: PBMCs or T cells enriched from blood (not recorded which). This rearrangement joins TRBV7-7 to TRBJ2-5, with D possibly TRBD2 on 7 matching bases. The TCR comes from a man in his forties who had recovered from COVID-19. CDR3 in amino acids: CASSLIGGAQTQYF. In DNA, the CDR3 is TGTGCCAGCAGCTTAATTGGGGGGGCGCAGACCCAGTACTTC.